These 5 T cell receptor beta chains originate from one sample sequenced in a study of early T cells in non-severe SARS-CoV-2 infection. A single record per CDR3 protein comes from TCRdb applying MiXCR to the 5' RACE reads. The sample lists some 70,000 distinct CDR3 sequences; 12% were seen once. Sequencing was carried out using whole blood. Receptors originate from an adult who was a healthcare worker with PCR-confirmed SARS-CoV-2 infection or an uninfected control (not recorded which).

CDR3 sequence: CSVGKGASTEAFF. CDR3 coding DNA: TGCAGCGTGGGAAAGGGGGCGAGCACTGAAGCTTTCTTT. The chain carries TRBV29-1 and TRBJ1-1; 7 bases line up with TRBD1. This CDR3 is built from 13 residues. The V gene end was trimmed by 6 bases and the J gene end by 4 bases; junction bases not matched to a gene: 8. From germline, CDR1 is SQVTM and CDR2 ANQGSEA.

This clonotype was counted many times. CDR3 nucleotide sequence: TGTGCCAGCAGTTTACTAGCGGGAGGGCATGAGACCCAGTACTTC. Encoded protein: CASSLLAGGHETQYF. The chain uses TRBV12-3 or TRBV12-4 and TRBJ2-5; the match to TRBD2 covers 12 bases. There are 15 residues in the CDR3. The V and J ends lost 2 bases and 5 bases, in that order; junction bases with no gene match: 3.

This rearrangement joins TRBV6-5 to TRBJ2-1; perhaps TRBD1 as D (5 bases). In germline, CDR1 is MNHEY, CDR2 SVGAGI. The CDR3 is 12 residues long. Between the trimmed V and J ends, which lost 7 bases and 8 bases, there was a span of 12 bases. The CDR3 sequence is CASKGRGYEQFF. The DNA for the CDR3 is TGTGCCAGCAAGGGAAGGGGCTATGAGCAGTTCTTC.

This clonotype was seen many times. This chain connects TRBV15 to TRBJ1-3, with 7 bases aligning to TRBD1. Trimming at V came to 3 bases and at J to 6 bases, leaving 8 bases not matched to a gene. This CDR3 spans 15 amino acids. Germline loops: CDR1 LNHNV, CDR2 YYDKDF (reference sequence). CDR3 coding DNA: TGTGCCACCAGCAGTCCACCACAGGGGACAAACACCATATATTTT. Encoded protein: CATSSPPQGTNTIYF.

This clonotype was picked up many times. The genes are TRBV5-1 and TRBJ2-5, with TRBD1 matching over 7 bases. The CDR3 contains 14 residues. Germline assignment: CDR1 SGHRS and CDR2 YFSETQ. The V segment lost 5 bases and the J segment 4 bases; nucleotides outside the gene matches: 8. The chain's CDR3 is CASSPGQRVETQYF. The CDR3 DNA is TGCGCCAGCAGTCCGGGACAGAGGGTAGAGACCCAGTACTTC. Using reference TRBV5-1 and TRBJ2-5 for the parts outside the CDR3, the full variable domain is KAGVTQTPRYLIKTRGQQVTLSCSPISGHRSVSWYQQTPGQGLQFLFEYFSETQRNKGNFPGRFSGRQFSNSRSEMNVSTLELGDSALYLCASSPGQRVETQYFGPGTRLLVL.